The source of this T cell receptor (beta chain) is a study of vaccination effects on CD4 cells after COVID-19. Viral peptide pools were used in the ViraFEST assay to expand antigen-specific CD4+ T cells, and sequencing came afterward. With 9 to 11 days of culture completed, CD4+ T cells were isolated. Participants each got two BNT162b2 or mRNA-1273 vaccine doses. This CDR3 has 13 amino acids. The germline CDR1 and CDR2 sequences are SGHTA and FQGNSA. V was shortened by 3 bases and J by 1 base, with 6 bases between the two germline ends. TCRdb keeps only in-frame clones here, not all; method: immunoSEQ multiplex PCR. The data hold roughly 71,000 clones, with around 81% observed a single time. As for this clone: Its cognate antigen is unknown.

The chain employs TRBV7-2 and TRBJ1-1; D gene ambiguous. The receptor was derived from a human donor who received a COVID-19 vaccine. The material sequenced was CD4+ T cells from PBMCs cultured with HCoV-229E spike peptides, taken after COVID-19 vaccination. CDR3 protein: CASSFYWNTEAFF. For the CDR3, the DNA is TGTGCCAGCAGCTTCTATTGGAACACTGAAGCTTTCTTT.